This T cell receptor beta chain was recovered during a study of tumor-infiltrating lymphocytes in primary liver carcinoma. TCR beta cDNA came from about 500 ng total RNA, primed with a constant-region primer. What produced the TCR beta libraries was three nested multiplex PCR rounds using slightly modified ARM-PCR. Use of TRBV1-TRBV30 forward primers with a C-beta reverse primer characterized the first two PCR rounds, which lasted around 9 cycles each. Using its own MiXCR run on the multiplex PCR reads, TCRdb lists one record per CDR3 protein. The sample lists 300,000 to 350,000 distinct CDR3 sequences, 65% occurring once. Looked up from germline, CDR1 is MNHEY and CDR2 is SVGAGI. CDR3 size: 16 residues. Unsorted whole blood yielded the blood RNA, and germline DNA was also extracted. This clonotype was found once. Sequence at one end of the junction differs from germline and may be a read error.

Sequenced: peripheral blood. This rearrangement joins TRBV6-5 to TRBJ2-1; tentatively, D is TRBD1 or TRBD2 (5 bases each). This sequence originates from a middle-aged man with primary liver carcinoma and hepatitis B virus infection. CDR3 sequence reads: CASSLGTSGSSNEQLF. As DNA, the CDR3 is TGTGCCAGCAGTCTGGGGACCAGCGGCTCCTCGAATGAGCAGTTGTTC.